This T cell receptor beta chain was retrieved from a study of T-cell memory formation after mild COVID-19. Study-wide points: Clones that shrank (day 15 to 85) were balanced CD4/CD8, whereas later expanders leaned CD4+.

From the 5' RACE reads, TCRdb called clonotypes with MiXCR, one entry per CDR3 protein. The sample contains about 82,000 distinct CDR3 sequences, roughly 13% of which appear only once. The germline gives CDR1 SEHNR, CDR2 FQNEAQ (reference sequence). There are 12 residues in the CDR3. V was clipped by 4 bases and J by 2 bases, with 6 bases between them. This clonotype was recorded many times. Its antigen is as yet unknown. The receptor was isolated from a man in his late teens or twenties who had mild COVID-19 (a few samples of this study predate the infection). Cell type and time point are not known. Sequencing was done on a sample of PBMCs or a T cell subset sorted from them (not recorded which). The rearrangement links TRBV7-9 to TRBJ2-7, with D unclear. CDR3 residues: CASSSRPYEQYF. For the CDR3, the DNA is TGTGCCAGCAGCTCCCGTCCCTACGAGCAGTACTTC.